Listed here is a single TCR beta chain. Its specificity is not known. This sample was included in a study of cytomegalovirus exposure and HLA in healthy donors. Study as a whole: Around 79 million unique TCRs, all from HLA-typed donors, were included in an early release of the data.

Study-wide results and limits: A cluster of highly shared sequence variants was likely a sequencing artifact.

The primer mix had 60 Vbeta and 13 Jbeta primers. In the authors' workflow: The count from a later analysis was 65 million to 90 million unique TCR beta chains, some 12 million of them shared. Method: immunoSEQ multiplex PCR; TCRdb's copy keeps in-frame clones and lacks some. V, J and clone size were drawn from that table, and D and trimming were deduced from the DNA. Here the sample spans around 110,000 clones, around three quarters being singletons. V lost 4 bases and J 4 bases, leaving 11 bases between the germline ends. The V gene's germline CDR1 is SGHNT and CDR2 YYREEE (reference sequence). The CDR3 covers 13 residues.

The chain combines TRBV5-4 with TRBJ1-2; D not resolved. Sample: PBMCs. This receptor was taken from a man in his thirties or forties in good health and CMV-seropositive. The CDR3 DNA follows: TGTGCCAGCAGCCAAGATGAGGCCTATGGCTACACCTTC. This gives the protein CASSQDEAYGYTF.